The 27 T cell receptor beta chains below all came from one sample that was sequenced in a study of Ad26.COV2.S vaccination and SARS-CoV-2 variants. Described treatment: around 19 received Ad26.COV2.S at low or high dose, single or two shots; about five received placebo; per-sample allocation not given. On day 63 after the first injection, vaccine and placebo recipients gave samples. Generated by immunoSEQ multiplex PCR, the TCRdb table keeps only in-frame clones and is missing some. The data show more than 400,000 clones, 90% seen once. The sequencing here drew on peripheral blood, taken in a trial of Ad26.COV2.S vaccine versus placebo. Receptor source: a person aged 18-65 years who received the Ad26.COV2.S COVID-19 vaccine or a placebo.

This chain links TRBV7-9 with TRBJ2-7, with 8 positions matching TRBD1. The CDR3 runs to 17 residues. Germline lookup yields CDR1 SEHNR and CDR2 FQNEAQ (reference sequence). The trim removed 1 base at V and 2 bases at J, leaving 10 bases unmatched. CDR3 DNA: TGTGCCAGCAGCTTAGGGGCGACAGGGGCGATAACCTACGAGCAGTACTTC. It encodes CASSLGATGAITYEQYF.

This clone was observed a few times. CDR3 protein: CASSYGALMGATDTQYF. The DNA for the CDR3 is TGTGCCAGCAGTTACGGGGCCTTAATGGGGGCCACAGATACGCAGTATTTT. The V gene is TRBV6-2 or TRBV6-3, the J gene TRBJ2-3; the D gene is possibly TRBD1 (6 bases). V gave up 2 bases and J gave up 2 bases, with 17 bases separating them. The CDR3 length is 17 residues. Germline values: CDR1 MNHEY, CDR2 SVGEGT.

The genes are TRBV24-1 and TRBJ1-2; no firm D call. Trimming cost V 4 bases and J 8 bases, with 13 bases left between them. The CDR3 is 13 residues long. Germline V CDR1 and CDR2: KGHDR, SFDVKD. The DNA for the CDR3 is TGTGCCACCAGTGACCCCGGATCCTTAGGCTACACCTTC. It codes for CATSDPGSLGYTF.

The genes are TRBV3-1 (or the pseudogene TRBV3-2) and TRBJ2-3; 10 positions agree with TRBD2. The trim removed 3 bases at V and 5 bases at J, leaving 8 bases unmatched. Germline lookup yields CDR1 LGHDT and CDR2 YNNKEL (reference sequence). The CDR3 loop spans 16 amino acids. Here the CDR3 reads CASSHPGAGGIDTQYF. The CDR3 nucleotides are TGTGCCAGCAGCCACCCCGGAGCGGGAGGGATAGATACGCAGTATTTT.

The rearrangement uses TRBV9 and TRBJ2-5; TRBD2 matches at 15 bases. The CDR3 runs 19 residues. Per the germline V gene, CDR1 is SGDLS and CDR2 is YYNGEE. Trimming removed 4 bases from V and 4 bases from J; junction bases left unmatched: 14. This CDR3 reads CASSPGLAGGGWAGETQYF. The CDR3 DNA follows: TGTGCCAGCAGCCCGGGACTAGCGGGAGGAGGGTGGGCTGGAGAGACCCAGTACTTC.

The chain joins TRBV29-1 to TRBJ2-7; 7 positions agree with TRBD2. Germline-derived CDR1 and CDR2 are SQVTM and ANQGSEA. Unmatched junction bases numbered 12, after V lost 4 bases and J lost 3 bases. The CDR3 consists of 15 residues. CDR3 coding DNA: TGCAGCGTTGTGTTCGGCGGGAGAGTTAACTACGAGCAGTACTTC. Encoded protein: CSVVFGGRVNYEQYF.

This clone occurred a few times. This chain joins TRBV19 and TRBJ2-5, with TRBD2 matching over 10 bases. The J segment lost 5 bases and the V segment lost 7 bases, leaving 13 bases of the junction unmatched. This CDR3 contains 16 residues. From germline, CDR1 is LNHDA and CDR2 SQIVND (reference sequence). CDR3 protein: CASKRNLAGAGETQYF. CDR3 in DNA: TGTGCCAGTAAAAGGAATCTAGCGGGAGCTGGGGAGACCCAGTACTTC.

The rearrangement uses TRBV5-6 and TRBJ2-1; 7 bases are shared with TRBD2. The V gene end was trimmed by 0 bases and the J gene end by 8 bases; junction bases not matched to a gene: 8. CDR3 length: 15 amino acids. CDR1 and CDR2 (germline): SGHDT, YYEEEE. This CDR3 reads CASSLVQRDRYEQFF. The DNA for the CDR3 is TGTGCCAGCAGCTTGGTACAGCGGGATAGATATGAGCAGTTCTTC. The full variable domain, with the rest looked up from reference TRBV5-6 and TRBJ2-1, is DAGVTQSPTHLIKTRGQQVTLRCSPKSGHDTVSWYQQALGQGPQFIFQYYEEEERQRGNFPDRFSGHQFPNYSSELNVNALLLGDSALYLCASSLVQRDRYEQFFGPGTRLTVL.

The rearrangement joins TRBV3-1 (or the pseudogene TRBV3-2) to TRBJ2-1, with D perhaps given as TRBD1 or TRBD2 (5 bases each). This CDR3 spans 16 amino acids. V shed 3 bases and J shed 2 bases, with 14 bases lying between them. Germline values: CDR1 LGHDT, CDR2 YNNKEL (reference sequence). CDR3 region: CASSHQGVSAYNEQFF. The CDR3 DNA is TGTGCCAGCAGCCACCAGGGAGTTTCGGCCTACAATGAGCAGTTCTTC.

J is TRBJ2-2 and V is TRBV10-3, with D maybe TRBD1 (6 bases). The V and J ends lost 8 bases and 7 bases respectively, with 17 bases between them. The CDR3 length is 14 residues. Looked up from germline, CDR1 is ENHRY and CDR2 is SYGVKD. The CDR3 coding sequence is TGTGCCATCGGTCCGGGACAATCGATCGGGGAGCTGTTTTTT. Protein: CAIGPGQSIGELFF.

The chain recombines TRBV27 with TRBJ2-1; the D call may be TRBD1 or TRBD2 (5 bases each). The CDR3 totals 16 residues. Trimming cost V 5 bases and J 2 bases, with 16 bases left between them. Germline CDR1 is MNHEY and CDR2 is SMNVEV (reference sequence). The CDR3 nucleotides read TGTGCCAGCAGTACCCTTGGGGGAGCAGCCTACAATGAGCAGTTCTTC. Protein: CASSTLGGAAYNEQFF.

The rearrangement links TRBV10-3 to TRBJ2-7; no reliable D call. Germline CDR1 reads ENHRY; CDR2 reads SYGVKD. V was trimmed by 3 bases and J by 5 bases, leaving 8 bases between them. The CDR3 extends over 12 amino acids. The CDR3 nucleotides read TGTGCCATCAGTGACCTGGGTCACGAGCAGTACTTC. This codes for CAISDLGHEQYF.

This rearrangement joins TRBV25-1 to TRBJ2-3; no definite D call. V was trimmed by 1 base and J by 6 bases, leaving 5 bases between them. This CDR3 spans 12 amino acids. Germline V gives CDR1 MGHDK, CDR2 SYGVNS. The CDR3 here is CASSESRDTQYF. CDR3 coding DNA: TGTGCCAGCAGTGAATCACGGGATACGCAGTATTTT.

This CDR3 is CASSPLRPGKRYNEQFF. In DNA, the CDR3 is TGTGCCAGCAGCCCACTTAGACCAGGGAAACGGTACAATGAGCAGTTCTTC. The genes are TRBV3-1 (or the pseudogene TRBV3-2) and TRBJ2-1; D possibly corresponds to TRBD1 (5 bases). Germline CDR1 LGHDT, CDR2 YNNKEL (reference sequence). CDR3 length: 17 residues. The V end was cut by 4 bases, the J end by 4 bases, with 20 bases between.

The genes are TRBV2 and TRBJ2-1; D is ambiguous. Trimming cost V 9 bases and J 10 bases, with 10 bases left between them. This CDR3 has 10 residues. The V gene's germline CDR1 is SNHLY and CDR2 FYNNEI. CDR3 in DNA: TGTGCCAGTATTAATATAGAGCAGTTCTTC. Protein product: CASINIEQFF.

This chain's CDR3 is CASSLSPVAGELFF. The CDR3 nucleotides are TGTGCCAGCAGTTTATCTCCAGTCGCCGGGGAGCTGTTTTTT. The chain uses TRBV27 and TRBJ2-2; D not certain. Trimming took off 0 bases at V and 6 bases at J, with 8 bases between the two ends. Germline CDR1 reads MNHEY; CDR2 reads SMNVEV (reference sequence). This CDR3 has 14 amino acids.

The chain joins TRBV5-6 to TRBJ2-7; D unresolved. Germline V lookup: CDR1 SGHDT, CDR2 YYEEEE. V lost 2 bases and J 1 base, leaving 4 bases between the germline ends. This CDR3 is built from 12 residues. Written as DNA, the CDR3 is TGTGCCAGCAGCTTACAATCCTACGAGCAGTACTTC. It yields the protein CASSLQSYEQYF.

This chain uses TRBV9 with TRBJ2-2; D possibly uses TRBD1 or TRBD2 (6 bases each). V lost 0 bases and J lost 3, with 12 bases in between. This CDR3 has 16 amino acids. CDR1 is SGDLS, CDR2 YYNGEE, per germline. The CDR3 region is CASSVVSGAHTGELFF. Here the CDR3 DNA reads TGTGCCAGCAGCGTAGTCTCGGGGGCACACACCGGGGAGCTGTTTTTT.

The chain joins TRBV7-3 to TRBJ2-5; perhaps TRBD2 as D (6 bases). The ends were cut back, 2 bases at V and 1 base at J, with 11 bases in the middle. Germline lookup yields CDR1 SGHTA and CDR2 FQGTGA. This CDR3 has 15 residues. The CDR3: CASSLSGGSQETQYF. The CDR3 nucleotides are TGTGCCAGCAGCTTATCCGGGGGAAGCCAAGAGACCCAGTACTTC.

The rearrangement uses TRBV13 and TRBJ2-1, with 10 bases that match TRBD1. V was pared by 4 bases and J by 7 bases, with 16 bases of the junction left unmatched. The CDR3 is made up of 18 amino acids. CDR1 PRHDT and CDR2 FYEKMQ come from the germline V gene (reference sequence). Here the CDR3 DNA reads TGTGCCAGCAGCTCGATAAGTAGCGACAGGGGGCATGAGAATGAGCAGTTCTTC. Encoded protein: CASSSISSDRGHENEQFF.

The chain recombines TRBV2 with TRBJ2-7; no reliable D call. The CDR3 length is 12 residues. Trimming stripped 6 bases from V and 5 bases from J, with 11 bases between. Germline CDR1 is SNHLY and CDR2 is FYNNEI. CDR3 region: CASSVRFHEQYF. The CDR3 DNA reads as TGTGCCAGCAGCGTCAGGTTCCACGAGCAGTACTTC.

The V and J genes are TRBV6-1 and TRBJ2-1; TRBD1 matches 9 bases. V was clipped by 2 bases and J by 8 bases; unmatched bases: 13. Germline V lookup: CDR1 MNHNS, CDR2 SASEGT. CDR3 length equals 17 residues. As DNA, the CDR3 is TGTGCCAGCAGTGAAATTTGGGACAGGGAATTTTACTATGAGCAGTTCTTC. It yields the protein CASSEIWDREFYYEQFF.

CDR3 in amino acids: CASSLRGLSSYNEQFF. In DNA form, the CDR3 reads TGTGCCAGCAGCTTAAGAGGCTTAAGCTCCTACAATGAGCAGTTCTTC. The rearrangement links TRBV13 to TRBJ2-1; D gene ambiguous. Germline CDR1 reads PRHDT; CDR2 reads FYEKMQ (reference sequence). The CDR3 covers 16 residues. Trimming removed 2 bases at V and 0 bases at J, with 11 bases between.

The V call is TRBV19, the J call TRBJ2-5; a possible D gene is TRBD1 (6 bases). Germline V lookup: CDR1 LNHDA, CDR2 SQIVND (reference sequence). This CDR3 has 14 amino acids. The V gene lost 0 bases and the J gene lost 2 bases, with 7 bases spanning the gap. The CDR3 loop reads CASSIERGQETQYF. DNA of the CDR3: TGTGCCAGTAGTATAGAAAGGGGGCAAGAGACCCAGTACTTC. Variable domain in full (rest from reference TRBV19 and TRBJ2-5): DGGITQSPKYLFRKEGQNVTLSCEQNLNHDAMYWYRQDPGQGLRLIYYSQIVNDFQKGDIAEGYSVSREKKESFPLTVTSAQKNPTAFYLCASSIERGQETQYFGPGTRLLVL.

The CDR3 loop reads CASSQSGKETQYF. CDR3 sequence (DNA): TGTGCCAGCAGTCAATCGGGGAAAGAGACCCAGTACTTC. The V call is TRBV27, the J call TRBJ2-5, with D tentatively TRBD2 (5 bases). This CDR3 comprises 13 residues. CDR1 is MNHEY and CDR2 is SMNVEV in the germline V gene (reference sequence). V lost 5 bases and J 3 bases, leaving 10 bases between the germline ends.

This clone has only one observation. The chain carries TRBV28 and TRBJ2-7, with 8 bases fitting TRBD2. V dropped 5 bases and J dropped 4; count of bases not matched to a gene: 13. CDR1 is MDHEN, CDR2 SYDVKM, per germline. This CDR3 has 16 amino acids. The CDR3 loop reads CASSPRFSGARYEQYF. CDR3 nucleotides: TGTGCCAGCAGTCCCAGGTTTAGCGGGGCAAGGTACGAGCAGTACTTC.

This chain joins TRBV30 and TRBJ1-4, with D uncertain. V lost 2 bases and J 10 bases, leaving 14 bases between the germline ends. Germline lookup yields CDR1 GTSNPN and CDR2 SVGIG (reference sequence). The CDR3 is 13 amino acids. The CDR3 spells CAWSIGNDGKLFF. The CDR3 bases are TGTGCCTGGAGTATAGGGAACGATGGAAAACTGTTTTTT.